This T cell receptor (beta chain) was recovered during a study of human T cells and chemical hapten exposure. In the original analysis: Samples had a median of approximately 89,000 TCRs, ranging roughly 20,000 to 690,600. TCRdb reanalysed the RACE reads using MiXCR and keeps one entry per CDR3 protein. The V and J calls were not made by the authors but by TCRdb's processing. The sample includes 100,000 or so distinct CDR3 sequences, under 35% of them seen just once. Time point: patch test 3, about 24 weeks after DPC sensitization. As to treatment: therapeutic diphenylcyclopropenone sensitization with weekly scalp DPC. Broader study findings: Significantly more large CDR3 similarity clusters were formed by expanded TCRs than by controls.

As regards this clonotype: Its antigen is not known.

Germline V lookup: CDR1 SGHRS, CDR2 YFSETQ. The V gene lost 4 bases and the J gene lost 0 bases, with 5 bases spanning the gap. The length of the CDR3 is 14 residues. V gene TRBV5-1 combines with J gene TRBJ2-6; D is undetermined. The receptor's source is a man aged 40-49 years with alopecia areata. Some clones in this sample may be carry-over from other donors' samples. The specimen was whole blood, collected in connection with sensitization to the hapten diphenylcyclopropenone (DPC). CDR3 in amino acids: CASSRSSGANVLTF. CDR3 nucleotides: TGCGCCAGCAGCAGGAGCTCTGGGGCCAACGTCCTGACTTTC. The full variable domain, with the rest looked up from reference TRBV5-1 and TRBJ2-6, is KAGVTQTPRYLIKTRGQQVTLSCSPISGHRSVSWYQQTPGQGLQFLFEYFSETQRNKGNFPGRFSGRQFSNSRSEMNVSTLELGDSALYLCASSRSSGANVLTFGAGSRLTVL.